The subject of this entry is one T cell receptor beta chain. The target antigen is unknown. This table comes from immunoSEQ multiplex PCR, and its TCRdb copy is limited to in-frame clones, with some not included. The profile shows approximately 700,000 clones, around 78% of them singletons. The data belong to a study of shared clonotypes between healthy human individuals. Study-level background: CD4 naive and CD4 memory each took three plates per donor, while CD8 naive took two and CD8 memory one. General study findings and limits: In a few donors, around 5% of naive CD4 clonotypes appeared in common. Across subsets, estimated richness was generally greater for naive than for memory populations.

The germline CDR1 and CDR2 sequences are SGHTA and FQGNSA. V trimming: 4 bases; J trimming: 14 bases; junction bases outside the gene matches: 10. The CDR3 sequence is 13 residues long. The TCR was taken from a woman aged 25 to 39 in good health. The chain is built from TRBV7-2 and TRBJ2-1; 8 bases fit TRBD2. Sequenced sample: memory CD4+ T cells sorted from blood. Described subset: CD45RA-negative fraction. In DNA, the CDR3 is TGTGCCAGCAGCTCCGGGGGGGCTTACGCGAAGTTCTTC. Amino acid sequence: CASSSGGAYAKFF.